The present entry profiles one TCR beta chain with its context. Its antigen is still unknown. V was shortened by 2 bases and J by 3 bases, with 13 bases between the two germline ends. Germline V CDR1 and CDR2: LNHDA, SQIVND (reference sequence). The CDR3 length is 15 residues. This entry belongs to a study of OX40 agonist ivuxolimab in advanced cancers. Study at large: Participants averaged about 60 years of age (range roughly 23 to 90) and were 82.7% male. Whole-study results and caveats: The antigens recognized by the expanded peripheral T cells, that is their antigen specificity, were not determined.

TCRdb keeps only in-frame clones here, not all; method: immunoSEQ multiplex PCR. This sample has some 74,000 clones, with about 92% found just once. This chain uses TRBV19 with TRBJ1-1, with D perhaps matching TRBD1 (5 bases). The sequenced sample was CD4+ or CD8+ T cells sorted from blood, obtained in a trial of the OX40 agonist ivuxolimab. The receptor was derived from an adult with an advanced solid tumor such as melanoma, head and neck, liver or kidney cancer. The CDR3 bases are TGTGCCAGTAGTATAATGGGGCAGGGCGACACTGAAGCTTTCTTT. Amino acid sequence: CASSIMGQGDTEAFF.